This record looks at one T cell receptor (beta chain) sequence and its context. Germline CDR1 reads SGHRS; CDR2 reads YFSETQ. Trimming took 5 bases from V and 0 from J, leaving 12 bases between them. CDR3 size: 14 residues. The naive CD8 population came from CD45RO-negative cells selected for CCR7, without terminally differentiated effector memory CD45RA+ cells. This sample is part of a study of shared clonotypes between healthy human individuals. The table came from immunoSEQ multiplex PCR; TCRdb's copy has only in-frame clones and leaves some out. The table includes around 1.9 million clones, just over 90% detected once.

This chain uses TRBV5-1 with TRBJ2-7; D remains unclear. The receptor's source is a man aged 18 to 30 in good health. Some clones in this sample may be carry-over from other donors' samples. The sample consisted of naive CD8+ T cells from PBMCs. The CDR3 sequence is CASRYSASSYEQYF. The CDR3 bases are TGCGCCAGCAGGTATTCGGCTAGCTCCTACGAGCAGTACTTC.